This T cell receptor beta chain was sequenced in a study of T cell responses to AZD1222 COVID-19 vaccine. This clone has just a few counts. Sequencing used immunoSEQ multiplex PCR; TCRdb keeps in-frame clones, though not all of them. Here the sample spans about 120,000 clones, roughly 88% being singletons. This clonotype was obtained from an adult who received the AZD1222 COVID-19 vaccine. This specimen was peripheral blood, taken 28 days after the second AZD1222 dose.

In DNA form, the CDR3 reads TGCAGTGCTAGTCCCCTAGGTTGGGCGAACGAGCAGTACTTC. This translates into CSASPLGWANEQYF. The chain links TRBV20-1 to TRBJ2-7, with D uncertain. V gave up 3 bases and J gave up 5 bases, with 17 bases separating them. CDR3 size: 14 residues. CDR1 and CDR2 (germline): DFQATT, SNEGSKA (reference sequence).